This T cell receptor beta chain was captured by sequencing in a study of CD4 T cells in relation to SARS-CoV-2 and coronaviruses. CDR3 length: 11 residues. Trimming took off 4 bases at V and 11 bases at J, with 13 bases between the two ends. Before the COVID-19 pandemic, during about 2010-2019, CD4+ T cells were taken from unexposed donors. Assay: immunoSEQ multiplex PCR; the TCRdb copy retains only in-frame clones and omits some. The sample lists approximately 64,000 clones; around 93% were seen once. The gene calls are TRBV5-3 and TRBJ2-7; D might be TRBD1 or TRBD2, each matching 5 bases. TRBV5-3 is designated an ORF whose function remains uncertain. The receptor comes from a human donor in good health. The sample comprised naive CD4+ T cells from PBMCs. Subset noted: naive CD4+ T cells isolated by negative enrichment. As DNA, the CDR3 is TGTGCCAGAAGCCGGGGACGCAGAAAGTACTTC. The encoded protein is CARSRGRRKYF.